This is a list of T cell receptor beta chains from one sample in a study of T cell repertoires in cytomegalovirus infection. TCRdb re-derived calls from the reads in MiXCR, one entry per CDR3 protein. The repertoire consists of about 740,000 distinct CDR3 sequences, with roughly a third occurring once and the leading ten covering more than 2.5%. Sequencing used PBMCs. The receptors come from a human donor in good health (CMV status not recorded). Some clones in this sample may be carry-over from other donors' samples. CDR3s include the opening cysteine and the closing phenylalanine or tryptophan. D genes are given only for firm matches. A clone size is listed for some rows: how often the clone was seen (once, few, many), or a class if it is expanded.

v_call	d_call	j_call	clone_size	cdr3_aa	cdr3_nt
TRBV20-1	TRBD1	TRBJ2-3	-	CSARRTGGGDTQYF	TGCAGTGCTCGTAGGACAGGGGGTGGAGATACGCAGTATTTT
TRBV28	-	TRBJ1-1	-	CASSPLGLMGNTEAFF	TGTGCCAGCAGCCCCTTGGGCCTAATGGGAAACACTGAAGCTTTCTTT
TRBV7-8	TRBD1	TRBJ2-4	few	CASSWTGKNIQYF	TGTGCCAGCAGCTGGACAGGGAAAAACATTCAGTACTTC
TRBV15	-	TRBJ2-1	few	CATSSSRYNEQFF	TGTGCCACCAGCAGCTCCAGGTACAATGAGCAGTTCTTC
TRBV14	TRBD2	TRBJ2-3	-	CASSRKVRGTLAGFTDTQYF	TGTGCCAGCAGCCGGAAGGTCCGGGGGACCTTAGCGGGTTTCACAGATACGCAGTATTTT
TRBV12-3/TRBV12-4	-	TRBJ1-1	few	CASSSERGRGF	TGTGCCAGCAGTTCGGAAAGGGGAAGAGGCTTT
TRBV6-6	TRBD2	TRBJ2-3	few	CASSLFLAGDPDTQYF	TGTGCCAGCAGTTTGTTTCTAGCGGGAGACCCAGATACGCAGTATTTT
TRBV20-1	-	TRBJ1-5	-	CSAGQNYQPQHF	TGCAGTGCTGGACAGAATTATCAGCCCCAGCATTTT
TRBV27	TRBD1	TRBJ2-3	-	CASSSWTGRARDTQYF	TGTGCCAGCAGTTCTTGGACAGGGCGTGCGAGGGATACGCAGTATTTT
TRBV7-6	-	TRBJ1-4	few	CASSLWQGEKLFF	TGTGCCAGCAGCTTATGGCAGGGGGAAAAACTGTTTTTT
TRBV7-9	-	TRBJ1-1	-	CASSPRQSMNTEAFF	TGTGCCAGCAGCCCGAGACAGTCTATGAACACTGAAGCTTTCTTT
TRBV27	-	TRBJ1-5	-	CASSLDNRGNQPQHF	TGTGCCAGCAGTTTGGACAATCGGGGCAATCAGCCCCAGCATTTT
TRBV5-5	-	TRBJ1-5	-	CASSFGHSSNQPQHF	TGTGCCAGCAGCTTTGGACATTCGAGCAATCAGCCCCAGCATTTT
TRBV7-6	-	TRBJ2-1	-	CASSLATRQLRSYNEQFF	TGTGCCAGCAGCTTAGCCACGAGACAGTTACGCTCCTACAATGAGCAGTTCTTC
TRBV7-8	TRBD2	TRBJ2-5	many	CATLAGRQETQYF	TGTGCCACCCTAGCGGGACGTCAAGAGACCCAGTACTTC
TRBV28	-	TRBJ2-7	-	CASTTPGYGQYF	TGTGCCAGCACCACCCCGGGCTACGGGCAGTACTTC
TRBV6-1	TRBD1	TRBJ2-7	many	CASRRDRGYEQYF	TGTGCCAGCAGGCGGGACAGGGGTTACGAGCAGTACTTC
TRBV7-2	TRBD1	TRBJ1-3	-	CASSTGTGPNTIYF	TGTGCCAGCAGCACCGGGACAGGTCCTAACACCATATATTTT
TRBV15	-	TRBJ1-5	-	CATSRVPLEPQHF	TGTGCCACCAGCAGAGTCCCATTAGAGCCCCAGCATTTT
TRBV14	-	TRBJ2-7	few	CASSHTPGNSYEQYF	TGTGCCAGCAGCCATACACCTGGCAACTCCTACGAGCAGTACTTC
TRBV30	TRBD1	TRBJ2-7	-	CAWTGQGARYEQYF	TGTGCCTGGACTGGACAGGGGGCTAGGTACGAGCAGTACTTC
TRBV6-1	TRBD1	TRBJ1-5	-	CASRAGGVQPQHF	TGTGCCAGCAGAGCAGGGGGCGTTCAGCCCCAGCATTTT